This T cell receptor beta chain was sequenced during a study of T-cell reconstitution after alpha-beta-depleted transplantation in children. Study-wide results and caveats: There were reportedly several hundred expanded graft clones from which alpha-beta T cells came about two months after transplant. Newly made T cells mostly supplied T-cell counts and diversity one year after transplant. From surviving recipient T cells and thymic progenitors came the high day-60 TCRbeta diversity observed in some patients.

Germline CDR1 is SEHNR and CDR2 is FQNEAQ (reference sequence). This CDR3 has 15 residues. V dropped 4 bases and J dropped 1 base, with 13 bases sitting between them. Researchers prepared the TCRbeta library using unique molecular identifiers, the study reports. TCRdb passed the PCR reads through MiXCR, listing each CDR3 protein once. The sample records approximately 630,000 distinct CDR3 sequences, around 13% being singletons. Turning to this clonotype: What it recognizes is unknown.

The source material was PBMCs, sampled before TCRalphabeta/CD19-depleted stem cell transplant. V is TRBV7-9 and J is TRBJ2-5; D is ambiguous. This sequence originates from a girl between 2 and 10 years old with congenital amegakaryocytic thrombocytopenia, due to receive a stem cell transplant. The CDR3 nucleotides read TGTGCCAGCAGCTCCCGACTGTATTCCCAAGAGACCCAGTACTTC. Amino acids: CASSSRLYSQETQYF.